This T cell receptor beta chain is from a study of shared clonotypes between healthy human individuals. TCRdb's copy holds only in-frame clones and misses some; the assay was immunoSEQ multiplex PCR. Among 500,000 to 550,000 clones, roughly 95% were seen once, and the ten largest hold about 0.059%. The V gene's germline CDR1 is SGHRS and CDR2 YFSETQ. Trimming took 2 bases from V and 4 from J; bases not matched to a gene: 13. This CDR3 is 19 amino acids long. The chain links TRBV5-1 to TRBJ2-3; 13 nucleotides match TRBD2. The source material was naive CD4+ T cells sorted from blood. Sample subset: CD45RA+ positively selected. This TCR was recovered from a woman aged 25 to 39 in good health. The CDR3 sequence is CASSLAGTSGMGGPDTQYF. The CDR3 DNA follows: TGCGCCAGCAGCTTAGCCGGGACTAGCGGGATGGGGGGGCCAGATACGCAGTATTTT.